The 25 T cell receptor beta chains listed next were all sequenced from one sample in a study of T cell responses to AZD1222 COVID-19 vaccine (dated by TCRdb to the early 2020s). Read against the paper, the sample's time point label means: baseline before first vaccination. The library was made by the immunoSEQ multiplex PCR assay. TCRdb stores this immuneACCESS table with in-frame sequences only. Part of the clones is absent; in the studies checked, under half of the shortfall reflects unresolved V genes, and no reason is known for the rest. The sample contains 150,000 to 200,000 clones, 85% to 95% of them found a single time. Approximately 1.5% of the sample belongs to the ten largest clones. The specimen comprised peripheral blood, sampled on day 0 of AZD1222 vaccination. Source of these receptors: an adult in good health.

CDR3 in amino acids: CASSLGGQGYGYTF. In nucleotides, the CDR3 is TGTGCCAGCAGCTTAGGAGGGCAGGGCTATGGCTACACCTTC. The chain recombines TRBV7-2 with TRBJ1-2; D is possibly TRBD1 (5 bases). V lost 1 base, J lost 4 bases, and 10 bases lay in between. CDR3 length equals 14 residues. Per the germline V gene, CDR1 is SGHTA and CDR2 is FQGNSA. Full variable domain (missing parts from reference TRBV7-2 and TRBJ1-2): GAGVSQSPSNKVTEKGKDVELRCDPISGHTALYWYRQSLGQGLEFLIYFQGNSAPDKSGLPSDRFSAERTGGSVSTLTIQRTQQEDSAVYLCASSLGGQGYGYTFGSGTRLTVV.

This chain connects TRBV19 to TRBJ1-5; the D gene is possibly TRBD1 (5 bases). Germline CDR1 LNHDA, CDR2 SQIVND (reference sequence). CDR3 length: 15 residues. With 6 bases removed from V and 7 bases from J, the gap between germline ends came to 19 bases. In DNA, the CDR3 is TGTGCCAGTAGCCCCGGGGGGGGACGCGGGCAGCCCCAGCATTTT. The encoded protein is CASSPGGGRGQPQHF.

The CDR3 nucleotides read TGTGCCAGCAGCCTTCATTCAGGAGAGACCCAGTACTTC. Its translation: CASSLHSGETQYF. The chain links TRBV4-2 to TRBJ2-5; D is undetermined. The CDR3 extends over 13 amino acids. The germline gives CDR1 LGHNA, CDR2 YNFKEQ. Trimming took off 4 bases at V and 4 bases at J, with 10 bases between the two ends.

This chain connects TRBV5-1 to TRBJ1-2, with D unresolved. V lost 0 bases, J lost 5 bases, and 23 bases lay in between. CDR1 is SGHRS and CDR2 is YFSETQ in the germline V gene. This CDR3 contains 18 residues. The CDR3 DNA reads as TGCGCCAGCAGCTTGGGGGCCCCCTACCAATCGCTGGGATATGGCTACACCTTC. This translates into CASSLGAPYQSLGYGYTF.

The V call is TRBV30, the J call TRBJ1-5, with D perhaps TRBD1 (5 bases). The CDR3 covers 14 residues. V gave up 5 bases and J gave up 0 bases, with 11 bases separating them. Germline-derived CDR1 and CDR2 are GTSNPN and SVGIG (reference sequence). The CDR3 here is CAWEDKNSNQPQHF. The DNA for the CDR3 is TGTGCCTGGGAGGACAAGAATAGCAATCAGCCCCAGCATTTT.

This clone was seen only once. V is TRBV28 and J is TRBJ1-1; D gene uncertain. Trimming pared 10 bases from V and 0 bases from J, leaving 12 bases between. Germline CDR1 reads MDHEN; CDR2 reads SYDVKM. This CDR3 has 13 residues. The CDR3 here is CATLPPMNTEAFF. The CDR3 DNA reads TGTGCCACCCTCCCCCCGATGAACACTGAAGCTTTCTTT.

The V call is TRBV19, the J call TRBJ1-1, with 10 bases lining up with TRBD1. V was clipped by 5 bases and J by 3 bases; unmatched bases: 3. This CDR3 spans 14 amino acids. CDR1 and CDR2 from the germline V gene are LNHDA and SQIVND (reference sequence). CDR3 DNA: TGTGCCAGTAGTCCCGGGACAGGGGACACTGAAGCTTTCTTT. Translated, it gives CASSPGTGDTEAFF.

V usage is TRBV30 and J usage is TRBJ1-6; 7 nucleotides agree with TRBD1. The CDR3 consists of 13 residues. V shed 5 bases and J 6 bases; nucleotides not matched to a gene: 4. Germline loops: CDR1 GTSNPN, CDR2 SVGIG (reference sequence). CDR3 DNA: TGTGCCTGGTCACAGGGGACTAATTCACCCCTCCACTTT. Translation gives CAWSQGTNSPLHF.

The chain links TRBV2 to TRBJ1-1; no definite D call. The CDR3 is made up of 13 amino acids. Trimming left V 7 bases short and J 1 base short, with 10 bases between. The V gene's germline CDR1 is SNHLY and CDR2 FYNNEI. DNA for the CDR3: TGTGCCAGCATAAGGAACGGGAACACTGAAGCTTTCTTT. Its translation is CASIRNGNTEAFF.

The chain is built from TRBV2 and TRBJ1-1; possibly TRBD1 for D (5 bases). The CDR3 is made up of 12 amino acids. V dropped 1 base and J dropped 11 bases, with 11 bases sitting between them. CDR1 and CDR2 (germline): SNHLY, FYNNEI. DNA for the CDR3: TGTGCCAGCAGTGAAGAACGTGCAGGGGCTTTCTTT. Translation gives CASSEERAGAFF. Looking up the rest from reference TRBV2 and TRBJ1-1 gives the full variable domain: EPEVTQTPSHQVTQMGQEVILRCVPISNHLYFYWYRQILGQKVEFLVSFYNNEISEKSEIFDDQFSVERPDGSNFTLKIRSTKLEDSAMYFCASSEERAGAFFGQGTRLTVV.

The chain couples TRBV5-1 to TRBJ1-1; D is possibly TRBD1 (6 bases). V was clipped by 6 bases and J by 5 bases, with 14 bases between them. Germline V gene sequence: CDR1 SGHRS, CDR2 YFSETQ. This CDR3 comprises 13 residues. CDR3 amino acids: CASKWGLGTEAFF. In nucleotides, the CDR3 is TGCGCCAGCAAGTGGGGGCTTGGGACTGAAGCTTTCTTT. Supplemented by reference TRBV5-1 and TRBJ1-1, the full variable domain reads KAGVTQTPRYLIKTRGQQVTLSCSPISGHRSVSWYQQTPGQGLQFLFEYFSETQRNKGNFPGRFSGRQFSNSRSEMNVSTLELGDSALYLCASKWGLGTEAFFGQGTRLTVV.

The gene calls are TRBV10-3 and TRBJ2-5; 8 nucleotides line up with TRBD2. Germline CDR1 is ENHRY and CDR2 is SYGVKD. This CDR3 is 16 amino acids long. V trimming: 4 bases; J trimming: 2 bases; junction bases outside the gene matches: 9. The CDR3 sequence: CAISGGASGPQETQYF. For the CDR3, the DNA is TGTGCCATCAGTGGGGGGGCTAGCGGGCCTCAAGAGACCCAGTACTTC.

The CDR3 protein is CASSQVQDTEAFF. The CDR3 coding sequence is TGTGCCAGCAGCCAAGTACAGGACACTGAAGCTTTCTTT. The chain uses TRBV3-1 (or the pseudogene TRBV3-2) and TRBJ1-1; TRBD1 is a possible D gene (5 bases). Trimming stripped 1 base from V and 3 bases from J, with 6 bases between. This CDR3 is 13 amino acids long. CDR1 LGHDT and CDR2 YNNKEL come from the germline V gene (reference sequence).

The V and J genes are TRBV30 and TRBJ1-1; tentatively, D is TRBD1 (6 bases). V gave up 0 bases and J gave up 7 bases, with 18 bases separating them. Germline V gene lookup returns CDR1 GTSNPN and CDR2 SVGIG (reference sequence). The CDR3 totals 15 residues. As DNA, the CDR3 is TGTGCCTGGAGTGTACTTGGCAGGGGAGGTGGTGAAGCTTTCTTT. It encodes CAWSVLGRGGGEAFF.

The chain joins TRBV28 to TRBJ1-1; a weak D match, TRBD1 (5 bases). The V end was cut by 6 bases, the J end by 0 bases, with 11 bases between. CDR3 length: 14 amino acids. Germline-derived CDR1 and CDR2 are MDHEN and SYDVKM. CDR3: CASRPGRMNTEAFF. DNA for the CDR3: TGTGCCAGCAGACCGGGGCGGATGAACACTGAAGCTTTCTTT.

The chain employs TRBV30 and TRBJ1-6; D is undetermined. The CDR3 sequence is 15 residues long. Germline lookup yields CDR1 GTSNPN and CDR2 SVGIG (reference sequence). Trimming shortened V by 4 bases and J by 0 bases, and 10 bases separated the two germline ends. The CDR3 nucleotides read TGTGCCTGGAAGGCAGGACCCTCCTATAATTCACCCCTCCACTTT. Its translation: CAWKAGPSYNSPLHF.

The chain uses TRBV3-1 (or the pseudogene TRBV3-2) and TRBJ2-5; D gene uncertain. Germline V CDR1 and CDR2: LGHDT, YNNKEL (reference sequence). The CDR3 is made up of 14 amino acids. V was clipped by 2 bases and J by 1 base, with 8 bases between them. CDR3 in DNA: TGTGCCAGCAGCCAAATCTCGAGCCAAGAGACCCAGTACTTC. It translates to CASSQISSQETQYF.

This clone appeared a few times. The chain has TRBV6-5 and TRBJ1-1; a possible D gene is TRBD1 (5 bases). Between the trimmed V and J ends, which lost 6 bases and 1 base, there was a span of 12 bases. The length of the CDR3 is 14 residues. Germline V lookup: CDR1 MNHEY, CDR2 SVGAGI. CDR3 in amino acids: CASSGQGANTEAFF. The CDR3 DNA sequence: TGTGCCAGCAGCGGACAAGGGGCGAACACTGAAGCTTTCTTT.

This chain uses TRBV6-5 with TRBJ1-1, with D hard to call. Germline V CDR1 and CDR2: MNHEY, SVGAGI. V shed 2 bases and J shed 7 bases, with 14 bases lying between them. The CDR3 covers 14 residues. Here the CDR3 reads CASSYTNRALEAFF. In DNA form, the CDR3 reads TGTGCCAGCAGTTACACCAACCGGGCCCTTGAAGCTTTCTTT.

This chain joins TRBV7-8 and TRBJ2-1, with 14 bases that match TRBD2. The V and J ends lost 6 bases and 9 bases, in that order; junction bases with no gene match: 4. Germline V gives CDR1 SGHVS, CDR2 FQNEAQ. The CDR3 extends over 14 amino acids. In DNA form, the CDR3 reads TGTGCCAGCAGATACGGGACTAGCGGGAGTGAGCAGTTCTTC. Translation gives CASRYGTSGSEQFF.

This rearrangement joins TRBV2 to TRBJ1-5, with 11 bases identical to TRBD1. The CDR3 has 15 amino acids. Germline CDR1 is SNHLY and CDR2 is FYNNEI. V trimming: 7 bases; J trimming: 1 base; junction bases outside the gene matches: 3. CDR3 nucleotide sequence: TGTGCCAGCAATGGGGACAGGGGGAGCAATCAGCCCCAGCATTTT. Its translation is CASNGDRGSNQPQHF.

This clone was detected once. The chain combines TRBV6-5 with TRBJ1-4, with 11 bases identical to TRBD1. Per the germline V gene, CDR1 is MNHEY and CDR2 is SVGAGI. V gave up 2 bases and J gave up 8 bases; unmatched junction bases: 7. The CDR3 runs to 16 residues. In DNA form, the CDR3 reads TGTGCCAGCAGTTACGGGACAGGGGGAAATATCGAAAAACTGTTTTTT. Amino acid sequence: CASSYGTGGNIEKLFF.

This chain connects TRBV27 to TRBJ2-6; D perhaps matches TRBD2 (6 bases). Germline CDR1 MNHEY, CDR2 SMNVEV (reference sequence). V was cut by 2 bases and J by 4 bases, with 9 bases left in between. The CDR3 has 15 residues. The CDR3 DNA reads TGTGCCAGCAGTTTAGGAGGGATCGGGGCCAACGTCCTGACTTTC. Translating gives CASSLGGIGANVLTF.

V usage is TRBV7-9 and J usage is TRBJ1-1; D perhaps matches TRBD1 (6 bases). The CDR3 length is 14 residues. Trimming pared 5 bases from V and 0 bases from J, leaving 10 bases between. Germline loops: CDR1 SEHNR, CDR2 FQNEAQ (reference sequence). In nucleotides, the CDR3 is TGTGCCAGCAGCGAGGACAGTTTGAACACTGAAGCTTTCTTT. Translated: CASSEDSLNTEAFF. The whole variable domain, filled in from reference TRBV7-9 and TRBJ1-1, reads DTGVSQNPRHKITKRGQNVTFRCDPISEHNRLYWYRQTLGQGPEFLTYFQNEAQLEKSRLLSDRFSAERPKGSFSTLEIQRTEQGDSAMYLCASSEDSLNTEAFFGQGTRLTVV.

This chain uses TRBV5-1 with TRBJ1-3; D perhaps matches TRBD1 (5 bases). Germline V gives CDR1 SGHRS, CDR2 YFSETQ. The CDR3 has 16 residues. The V end was cut by 2 bases, the J end by 2 bases, with 14 bases between. The CDR3 protein is CASSFTGSRAGNTIYF. The DNA for the CDR3 is TGCGCCAGCAGCTTTACAGGATCCAGAGCTGGAAACACCATATATTTT. Complete variable domain (other parts from reference TRBV5-1 and TRBJ1-3): KAGVTQTPRYLIKTRGQQVTLSCSPISGHRSVSWYQQTPGQGLQFLFEYFSETQRNKGNFPGRFSGRQFSNSRSEMNVSTLELGDSALYLCASSFTGSRAGNTIYFGEGSWLTVV.